A selection of T cell receptor beta chains follows, all from one sample in a study of cytomegalovirus exposure and HLA in healthy donors. The protocol was immunoSEQ multiplex PCR, while the TCRdb copy is restricted to in-frame clones and leaves out a portion. There are more than 100,000 clones in the sample; roughly 14% occur only once, and over 1.5% lies in the top ten. Sequencing was performed on PBMCs. Source of these receptors: a woman aged 18-29 years in good health and CMV-seronegative. Both conserved end residues are part of each CDR3. The order of the fields is D gene, clone size, J gene, V gene, CDR3 protein, CDR3 DNA. A D gene is named only where the DNA matches it firmly. Size tells how often a clone was seen (once, few, many) or the class of an expanded clone, and some rows leave it out.

.,few,TRBJ1-5,TRBV2,CASSPTGDNRNQPQHF,TGTGCCAGCAGCCCTACCGGGGACAATCGCAATCAGCCCCAGCATTTT
.,few,TRBJ1-6,TRBV7-6,CASSLGQANNSPLHF,TGTGCCAGCAGCTTAGGACAGGCCAATAATTCACCCCTCCACTTT
.,few,TRBJ2-5,TRBV4-1,CASSPRSGDETQYF,TGCGCCAGCAGCCCTCGAAGTGGAGACGAGACCCAGTACTTC
TRBD1,few,TRBJ2-1,TRBV5-6,CASSRGTGRNNEQFF,TGTGCCAGCAGCCGCGGGACAGGTAGAAACAATGAGCAGTTCTTC
TRBD1,few,TRBJ1-2,TRBV10-3,CAISQGAEYGYTF,TGTGCCATCAGTCAGGGGGCAGAGTATGGCTACACCTTC
.,.,TRBJ2-7,TRBV7-9,CASSPSSGGKSYEQYF,TGTGCCAGCAGCCCGTCGTCCGGAGGGAAGTCCTACGAGCAGTACTTC
.,few,TRBJ1-4,TRBV18,CASSRRGDNEKLFF,TGTGCCAGCTCACGTCGTGGAGATAATGAAAAACTGTTTTTT
.,few,TRBJ1-4,TRBV7-3,CASSSGSNEKLFF,TGTGCCAGCAGCTCAGGGTCTAATGAAAAACTGTTTTTT
.,.,TRBJ1-2,TRBV29-1,CSVEDRLGYTF,TGCAGCGTTGAAGACAGGTTGGGCTACACCTTC
TRBD1,few,TRBJ1-1,TRBV7-9,CASSGQTGGGVEAFF,TGTGCCAGCAGCGGACAGACAGGGGGTGGGGTGGAAGCTTTCTTT
TRBD2,few,TRBJ2-1,TRBV5-1,CASSLVASGRANEQFF,TGCGCCAGCAGCTTGGTAGCTAGCGGGAGGGCTAATGAGCAGTTCTTC
TRBD1,few,TRBJ2-2,TRBV2,CASRGDRGKTGELFF,TGTGCCAGCAGGGGGGACAGGGGAAAAACCGGGGAGCTGTTTTTT
.,.,TRBJ2-7,TRBV15,CATSLNRGYEQYF,TGTGCCACCAGTCTAAATCGGGGCTACGAGCAGTACTTC
.,.,TRBJ2-3,TRBV12-5,CASGSKTLMDWWEFDTQYF,TGTGCTAGTGGTTCGAAAACACTCATGGACTGGTGGGAGTTTGATACGCAGTATTTT
.,.,TRBJ2-2,TRBV27,CASSLSGYTGELFF,TGTGCCAGCAGTTTGTCGGGGTACACCGGGGAGCTGTTTTTT
TRBD2,few,TRBJ2-5,TRBV5-6,CASSRAGGRETQYF,TGTGCCAGCAGCCGGGCGGGGGGAAGGGAGACCCAGTACTTC
.,.,TRBJ2-6,TRBV6-1,CASSAGLRGANVLTF,TGTGCCAGCAGTGCTGGGCTGCGCGGGGCCAACGTCCTGACTTTC
.,.,TRBJ2-6,TRBV28,CASTPARFTGANVLTF,TGTGCCAGCACCCCCGCCCGGTTTACTGGGGCCAACGTCCTGACTTTC
TRBD2,.,TRBJ2-3,TRBV5-6,CASSLAPGGTDTQYF,TGTGCCAGCAGCTTGGCACCGGGAGGGACAGATACGCAGTATTTT
TRBD1,.,TRBJ2-7,TRBV5-6,CASSQTGGSYEQYF,TGTGCCAGCAGCCAGACAGGGGGTTCCTACGAGCAGTACTTC
.,few,TRBJ1-1,TRBV6-6,CASSYPGGNTEAFF,TGTGCCAGCAGTTACCCCGGGGGGAACACTGAAGCTTTCTTT
TRBD1,few,TRBJ2-2,TRBV18,CASSLTGSGELFF,TGTGCCAGCTCGCTGACAGGGTCCGGGGAGCTGTTTTTT
TRBD1,.,TRBJ1-1,TRBV10-3,CAIRKIQGRLTEAFF,TGTGCCATCAGGAAGATACAGGGGAGGCTCACTGAAGCTTTCTTT
TRBD2,few,TRBJ2-3,TRBV7-9,CASSERGGTQYF,TGTGCCAGCAGCGAGCGGGGGGGTACGCAGTATTTT
.,.,TRBJ1-1,TRBV29-1,CSATRAGFTEAFF,TGCAGCGCCACGCGGGCGGGATTTACTGAAGCTTTCTTT
TRBD1,few,TRBJ2-7,TRBV7-3,CASSADRGGEQYF,TGTGCCAGCAGCGCGGACAGGGGCGGCGAGCAGTACTTC
.,.,TRBJ1-1,TRBV11-2,CASSLGYGPAREAFF,TGTGCCAGCAGCTTAGGTTACGGCCCTGCTAGAGAAGCTTTCTTT
TRBD1,.,TRBJ2-2,TRBV7-3,CASSLIWTGGTGELFF,TGTGCCAGCAGCTTAATTTGGACAGGGGGGACCGGGGAGCTGTTTTTT
TRBD2,.,TRBJ2-5,TRBV5-4,CASSLKTSGTETQYF,TGTGCCAGCAGCTTGAAGACTAGCGGGACGGAGACCCAGTACTTC
TRBD1,.,TRBJ1-2,TRBV5-1,CASSLATGGVYGYTF,TGCGCCAGCAGCTTGGCCACAGGGGGCGTCTATGGCTACACCTTC
TRBD2,few,TRBJ2-5,TRBV2,CASSEAGGGYQETQYF,TGTGCCAGCAGTGAAGCTGGGGGGGGATACCAAGAGACCCAGTACTTC
TRBD1,few,TRBJ1-4,TRBV6-6,CASRGQVSGEKLFF,TGTGCCAGCAGGGGACAGGTCTCTGGTGAAAAACTGTTTTTT
.,.,TRBJ1-6,TRBV11-2,CASSLRPDSSNSPLHF,TGTGCCAGCAGCTTAAGACCGGACAGTTCTAATTCACCCCTCCACTTT
.,.,TRBJ1-3,TRBV6-5,CASSSTGGVGNTIYF,TGTGCCAGCAGTTCCACTGGGGGCGTTGGAAACACCATATATTTT
TRBD1,.,TRBJ2-1,TRBV19,CASSIDRLLDRGESEQFF,TGTGCCAGTAGTATAGATCGGCTGCTGGACAGGGGAGAATCTGAGCAGTTCTTC
.,.,TRBJ2-3,TRBV28,CASRSPGHGTDTQYF,TGTGCCAGCAGGTCGCCGGGTCATGGTACAGATACGCAGTATTTT
.,.,TRBJ2-6,TRBV5-4,CASRMGVGANVLTF,TGTGCCAGCAGGATGGGAGTTGGGGCCAACGTCCTGACTTTC
TRBD2,few,TRBJ2-5,TRBV28,CASSGLAGGSQETQYF,TGTGCCAGCTCCGGACTAGCGGGAGGCAGCCAAGAGACCCAGTACTTC
TRBD2,.,TRBJ2-1,TRBV7-9,CASSPPTSGTYNEQFF,TGTGCCAGCAGCCCCCCGACTAGCGGGACCTACAATGAGCAGTTCTTC
TRBD2,.,TRBJ2-3,TRBV7-3,CASSLTGLAPTDTQYF,TGTGCCAGCAGCTTAACGGGACTAGCCCCCACAGATACGCAGTATTTT
.,.,TRBJ1-1,TRBV25-1,CASLADWNTEAFF,TGTGCCAGCCTTGCTGACTGGAACACTGAAGCTTTCTTT
TRBD2,.,TRBJ2-1,TRBV29-1,CSVDAGTSGVSEQFF,TGCAGCGTTGATGCCGGGACTAGCGGGGTCAGTGAGCAGTTCTTC
.,.,TRBJ2-7,TRBV4-1,CASSLNFPSSYEQYF,TGCGCCAGCAGCCTCAATTTCCCTAGCTCCTACGAGCAGTACTTC
.,.,TRBJ1-5,TRBV19,CASSISPGSNQPQHF,TGTGCCAGTAGTATCTCCCCCGGGAGCAATCAGCCCCAGCATTTT
.,few,TRBJ1-2,TRBV29-1,CSVGITRGYTF,TGCAGCGTGGGAATCACTAGGGGCTACACCTTC
.,.,TRBJ1-6,TRBV2,CASSEYIYNSPLHF,TGTGCCAGCAGTGAATATATATATAATTCACCCCTCCACTTT
TRBD1,few,TRBJ1-1,TRBV6-6,CASSYPDRGNTEAFF,TGTGCCAGCAGTTACCCCGACAGGGGGAACACTGAAGCTTTCTTT
.,.,TRBJ1-6,TRBV2,CASASSNSPLHF,TGTGCCAGCGCGAGTTCCAATTCACCCCTCCACTTT
TRBD1,.,TRBJ2-7,TRBV6-5,CASVGTGGQYEQYF,TGTGCCAGCGTCGGGACAGGGGGGCAGTACGAGCAGTACTTC
.,few,TRBJ2-3,TRBV2,CASSAGEVDTQYF,TGTGCCAGCAGTGCCGGGGAGGTAGATACGCAGTATTTT
.,few,TRBJ1-5,TRBV6-1,CASSERGNQPQHF,TGTGCCAGCAGTGAACGGGGCAATCAGCCCCAGCATTTT
.,.,TRBJ1-2,TRBV7-9,CASSLLDRIRGYTF,TGTGCCAGCAGCCTCCTTGACAGGATCCGTGGCTACACCTTC
TRBD1,few,TRBJ1-3,TRBV19,CASSHRQGDLLDGNTIYF,TGTGCCAGTAGCCACCGGCAGGGGGACCTCCTCGACGGAAACACCATATATTTT